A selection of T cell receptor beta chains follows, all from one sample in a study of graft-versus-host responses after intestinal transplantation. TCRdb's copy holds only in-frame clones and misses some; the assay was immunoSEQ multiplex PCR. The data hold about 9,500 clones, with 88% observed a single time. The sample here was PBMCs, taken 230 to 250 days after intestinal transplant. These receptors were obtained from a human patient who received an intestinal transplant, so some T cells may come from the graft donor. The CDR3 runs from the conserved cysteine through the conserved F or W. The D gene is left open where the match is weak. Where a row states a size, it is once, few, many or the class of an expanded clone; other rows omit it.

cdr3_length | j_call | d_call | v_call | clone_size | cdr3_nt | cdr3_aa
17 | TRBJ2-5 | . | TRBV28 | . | TGTGCCAGCAGTCCATCAGGTCAGGGTTTCCCCCAAGAGACCCAGTACTTC | CASSPSGQGFPQETQYF
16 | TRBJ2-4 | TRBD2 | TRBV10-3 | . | TGTGCCATCAGTGCATTAGCGGGAGCGGGCAAAAACATTCAGTACTTC | CAISALAGAGKNIQYF
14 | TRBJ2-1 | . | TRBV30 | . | TGTGCCTGGAGCTCTGTTGGTCTATGGGGTGAGCAGTTCTTC | CAWSSVGLWGEQFF
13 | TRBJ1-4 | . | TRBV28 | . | TGTGCCAGCAGTTTATGGGGTTTTGAAAAACTGTTTTTT | CASSLWGFEKLFF
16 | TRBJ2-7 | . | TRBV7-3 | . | TGTGCCAGCAGCTTAACAGGGGGCGGGAACGGGTACGAGCAGTACTTC | CASSLTGGGNGYEQYF
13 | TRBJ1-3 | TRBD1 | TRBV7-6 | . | TGTGCCAGCAGCCGAGGACAGGGAGACACCATATATTTT | CASSRGQGDTIYF
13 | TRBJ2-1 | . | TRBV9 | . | TGTGCCAGCAGCGTCGTCAGCGGCGGTGAGCAGTTCTTC | CASSVVSGGEQFF
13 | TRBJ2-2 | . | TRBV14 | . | TGTGCCAGCAGCGCCAGGGGCGCCGGGGAGCTGTTTTTT | CASSARGAGELFF
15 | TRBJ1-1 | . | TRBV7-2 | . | TGTGCCAGCTCTAGGGGGGTCTTCCTACGAATCCAAGCTTTCTTT | CASSRGVFLRIQAFF
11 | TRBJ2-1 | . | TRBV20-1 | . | TGCAGTGCTAGTTTATACAATGAGCAGTTCTTC | CSASLYNEQFF
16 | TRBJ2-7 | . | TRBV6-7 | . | TGTGCCAGCAGTTACTCGAGGGGGGTACGATCCTACGAGCAGTACTTC | CASSYSRGVRSYEQYF
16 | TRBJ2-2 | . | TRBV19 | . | TGTGCCAGTAGTATAGAAGGGTCCGCGAACACCGGGGAGCTGTTTTTT | CASSIEGSANTGELFF
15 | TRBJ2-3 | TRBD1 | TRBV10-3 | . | TGTGCCATCAGTGACTCGACAGGGGCTGGAGATACGCAGTATTTT | CAISDSTGAGDTQYF
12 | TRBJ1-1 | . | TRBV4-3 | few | TGCGCCAGCAGCCAAACAGGATTCGAAGCTTTCTTT | CASSQTGFEAFF
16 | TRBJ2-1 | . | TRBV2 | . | TGTGCCATCTTATCGCCCCCGACAAAAAAACGCAATGAGCAGTTCTTC | CAILSPPTKKRNEQFF
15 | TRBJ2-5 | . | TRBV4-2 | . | TGTGCCAGCAGCCAAGTTCAGCGGGCCGAAGAGACCCAGTACTTC | CASSQVQRAEETQYF
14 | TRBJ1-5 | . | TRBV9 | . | TGTGCCAGCAGCCCAGGACTGTCGCATCAGCCCCAGCATTTT | CASSPGLSHQPQHF
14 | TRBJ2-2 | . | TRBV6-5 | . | TGTGCCAGCAGGAAGGGTCGTTGGACCGGGGAGCTGTTTTTT | CASRKGRWTGELFF
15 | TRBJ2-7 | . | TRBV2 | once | TGTGCCAGCAGTAGAGGGGCAGGGGGGGCCTACGAGCAGTACTTC | CASSRGAGGAYEQYF
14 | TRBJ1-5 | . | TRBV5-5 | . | TGTGCCAGCAGCTTGGAGACAGGCAATCAGCCCCAGCATTTT | CASSLETGNQPQHF
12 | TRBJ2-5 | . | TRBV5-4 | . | TGTGCCAGCAGCTTCGACAGGGAGACCCAGTACTTC | CASSFDRETQYF
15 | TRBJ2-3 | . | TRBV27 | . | TGTGCCAGCAGTTTATGGGGGATTCGCACAGATACGCAGTATTTT | CASSLWGIRTDTQYF
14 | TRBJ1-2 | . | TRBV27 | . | TGTGCCAGCAGTTCATTAAAGTCCTCGTATGGCTACACCTTC | CASSSLKSSYGYTF
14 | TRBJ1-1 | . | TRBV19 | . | TGTGCCAGTAGTAAAGACAGGATGAACACTGAAGCTTTCTTT | CASSKDRMNTEAFF
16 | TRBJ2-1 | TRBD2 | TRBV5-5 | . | TGTGCCAGCAGCTATTTAGGACTAGGTTTGGGGAATGAGCAGTTCTTC | CASSYLGLGLGNEQFF
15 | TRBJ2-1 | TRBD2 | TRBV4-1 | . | TGCGCCAGCAGCCTTTCGGGACTAACCCTCAATGAGCAGTTCTTC | CASSLSGLTLNEQFF
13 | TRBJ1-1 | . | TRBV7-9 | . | TGTGCCAGCAGCTTAGTGTTGAACACTGAAGCTTTCTTT | CASSLVLNTEAFF
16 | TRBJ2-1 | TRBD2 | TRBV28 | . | TGTGCCAGCAGTCAGATAGCGGGAGACCCCTACAATGAGCAGTTCTTC | CASSQIAGDPYNEQFF
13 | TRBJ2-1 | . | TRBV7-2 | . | TGTGCCAGCAGCTTAGCGTATTACAATGAGCAGTTCTTC | CASSLAYYNEQFF
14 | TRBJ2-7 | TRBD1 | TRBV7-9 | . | TGTGCCAGCAGCTCCCGGGACAGGGGGCACGAGCAGTACTTC | CASSSRDRGHEQYF
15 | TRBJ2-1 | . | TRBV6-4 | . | TGTGCCAGCAGCCCAGGGGGGGGCTCCTACAATGAGCAGTTCTTC | CASSPGGGSYNEQFF
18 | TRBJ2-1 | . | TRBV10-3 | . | TGTGCCATCAGTGAGCCGGAGCTAGCTGCGAGCTCCTACAATGAGCAGTTCTTC | CAISEPELAASSYNEQFF
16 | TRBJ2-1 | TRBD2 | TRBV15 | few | TGTGCCACCAGTGGGACTAGCGGGAGGTCCTACAATGAGCAGTTCTTC | CATSGTSGRSYNEQFF
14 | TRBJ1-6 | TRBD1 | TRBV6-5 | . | TGTGCCAGCAGTTCGGGACAGGGGTTCTCACCCCTCCACTTT | CASSSGQGFSPLHF
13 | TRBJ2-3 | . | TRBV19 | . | TGTGCCAGTAGTATAGATCAGGGAGGTACGCAGTATTTT | CASSIDQGGTQYF
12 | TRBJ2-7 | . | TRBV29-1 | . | TGCAGCGCTAACGCCGCCTCCTACGAGCAGTACTTC | CSANAASYEQYF
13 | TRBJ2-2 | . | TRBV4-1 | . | TGCGCCAGCACCGGACGGAACACCGGGGAGCTGTTTTTT | CASTGRNTGELFF
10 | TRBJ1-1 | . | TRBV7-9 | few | TGTGCCAGCAGCAAAGATGGAGCTTTCTTT | CASSKDGAFF
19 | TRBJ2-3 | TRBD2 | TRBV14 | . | TGTGCCAGCAGCCAAGAAGGATGGACTAGCGGGGGGTGCACAGATACGCAGTATTTT | CASSQEGWTSGGCTDTQYF
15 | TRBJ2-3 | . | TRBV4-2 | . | TGTGCCAGCAGCCAGAGACTAGCCCGAGGGGGTACGCAGTATTTT | CASSQRLARGGTQYF
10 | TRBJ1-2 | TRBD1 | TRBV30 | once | TGTGCCTGGACAGGGGGTGGCTACACCTTC | CAWTGGGYTF
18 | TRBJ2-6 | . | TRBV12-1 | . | TGTGCCAGCAGCAACCATGCTGTAGGACAAAGTCGGGCCAACGTCCTGACTTTC | CASSNHAVGQSRANVLTF
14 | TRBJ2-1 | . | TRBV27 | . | TGTGCCAGCAGTTTCACTAGCTCCTACAATGAGCAGTTCTTC | CASSFTSSYNEQFF
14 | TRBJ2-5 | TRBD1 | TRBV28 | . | TGTGCCAGCAGTCACGGGACAGTTCAAGAGACCCAGTACTTC | CASSHGTVQETQYF
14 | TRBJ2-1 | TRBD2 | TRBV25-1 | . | TGTGCCAGCAGCGCAGGACTAGCGGTCAATGAGCAGTTCTTC | CASSAGLAVNEQFF
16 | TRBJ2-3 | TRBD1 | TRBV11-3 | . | TGTGCCAGCAGCTTAGAGGGGGACAGGGGCGCAGATACGCAGTATTTT | CASSLEGDRGADTQYF
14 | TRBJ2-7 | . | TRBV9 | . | TGTGCCAGCAGCCCCGGGACTCCTACCTACGAGCAGTACTTC | CASSPGTPTYEQYF
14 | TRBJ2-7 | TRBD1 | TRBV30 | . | TGTGCCTGTCATCGACAGGGGGTTTTGTACGAGCAGTACTTC | CACHRQGVLYEQYF
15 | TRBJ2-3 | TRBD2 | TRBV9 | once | TGTGCCAGCAGCGTTAGCGGGAGGCACACAGATACGCAGTATTTT | CASSVSGRHTDTQYF
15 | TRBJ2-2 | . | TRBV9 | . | TGTGCCAGCAGCACCAGGAGCTTCAACACCGGGGAGCTGTTTTTT | CASSTRSFNTGELFF
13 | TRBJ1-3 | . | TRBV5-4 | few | TGTGCCAGCAGCCTGGGGCGTGGAAACACCATATATTTT | CASSLGRGNTIYF
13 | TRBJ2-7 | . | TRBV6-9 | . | TGTGCCAGCAGTTACTCGACAGGCTACGAGCAGTACTTC | CASSYSTGYEQYF
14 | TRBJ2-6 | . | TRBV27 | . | TGTGCCAGCAGTTTATCGGGGGGGGCCAACGTCCTGACTTTC | CASSLSGGANVLTF